This paragraph reports one T cell receptor beta chain. The target antigen is unknown. The primer mix had 60 V beta and 13 J beta primers. Assay used: immunoSEQ multiplex PCR; TCRdb lists only in-frame clones, some missing. Among approximately 91,000 clones, around four fifths were seen once, and the ten largest hold over 2%. Trimming shortened V by 4 bases and J by 9 bases, and 14 bases separated the two germline ends. Looked up from germline, CDR1 is SGHRS and CDR2 is YFSETQ. The CDR3 is made up of 13 amino acids. Time point of the sample: after dendritic cell vaccination, including at tumor progression/relapse. The data are from a study of glioma-infiltrating T cells after dendritic cell vaccination. Across the whole study: Patients received autologous tumor lysate-pulsed dendritic cell vaccination between 2003 and 2012.

Study observations and caveats: Patients with more pretreatment TILs had longer time to progression and survival.

The chain employs TRBV5-1 and TRBJ2-1; D is unresolved. This TCR came from a human donor with glioblastoma. The input for sequencing was blood, taken after dendritic cell vaccination. The CDR3 loop reads CASSPGGFVEQFF. CDR3 DNA sequence: TGCGCCAGCAGCCCCGGCGGCTTCGTTGAGCAGTTCTTC.